A selection of T cell receptor beta chains follows, all from one sample in a study of T cell responses to AZD1222 COVID-19 vaccine. Only in-frame clones appear in the TCRdb table, and some are missing; sequencing was by immunoSEQ multiplex PCR. The repertoire holds 120,000 to 150,000 clones, with 86% as singletons. Sequences were derived from peripheral blood, sampled 28 days after the second AZD1222 dose. Every receptor here comes from an adult who received the AZD1222 COVID-19 vaccine. Each CDR3 is given with its conserved first and last residue. Each record gives: J gene, D gene, clone size, V gene, CDR3 protein, CDR3 DNA. D genes are given only for firm matches. Part of the rows lack a size; the others show once, few, many or a class for expanded clones.

TRBJ2-3 TRBD1 . TRBV19 CASRRDRQTTDTQYF TGTGCCAGTCGCCGGGACAGACAGACCACAGATACGCAGTATTTT
TRBJ2-7 TRBD1 . TRBV9 CASSEQPGQGYEQYF TGTGCCAGCAGCGAGCAGCCGGGACAGGGCTACGAGCAGTACTTC
TRBJ2-5 TRBD1 . TRBV2 CASSSDRGQETQYF TGTGCCAGCAGTTCAGACAGGGGACAAGAGACCCAGTACTTC
TRBJ1-2 . . TRBV15 CATSTGRQANYGYTF TGTGCCACCAGCACCGGACGTCAAGCTAACTATGGCTACACCTTC
TRBJ2-1 . . TRBV4-2 CASSPGDSINEQFF TGTGCCAGCAGCCCGGGGGACTCCATCAATGAGCAGTTCTTC
TRBJ2-1 TRBD2 . TRBV7-2 CASSLEGLAGVMWQFF TGTGCCAGCAGCTTAGAAGGACTAGCGGGAGTAATGTGGCAGTTCTTC
TRBJ2-7 TRBD2 once TRBV15 CATSRGWGGGIGIYEQYF TGTGCCACCAGCAGAGGATGGGGCGGGGGGATCGGAATCTACGAGCAGTACTTC
TRBJ2-7 . . TRBV5-1 CASSLRSPHPGEQYF TGCGCCAGCAGCTTGAGAAGTCCCCATCCTGGCGAGCAGTACTTC
TRBJ2-7 TRBD2 . TRBV19 CASSMRLAGTGEQYF TGTGCCAGTAGTATGAGGCTAGCGGGGACTGGTGAGCAGTACTTC
TRBJ2-7 TRBD1 few TRBV19 CASSRQGDEQYF TGTGCCAGTAGTCGACAGGGTGACGAGCAGTACTTC
TRBJ1-2 . . TRBV6-1 CASSEEILGNYGYTF TGTGCCAGCAGTGAAGAAATTTTAGGGAACTATGGCTACACCTTC
TRBJ2-5 TRBD1 . TRBV2 CASSPRTGKETQYF TGTGCCAGCAGCCCAAGGACAGGGAAAGAGACCCAGTACTTC
TRBJ2-2 TRBD2 . TRBV2 CASSSSGGAYTGELFF TGTGCCAGCAGTTCTAGCGGGGGGGCGTACACCGGGGAGCTGTTTTTT
TRBJ2-6 . . TRBV7-9 CASSGTVELSGANVLTF TGTGCCAGCAGCGGAACCGTGGAGCTCTCTGGGGCCAACGTCCTGACTTTC
TRBJ2-7 . . TRBV30 CAWTAGGREQYF TGTGCCTGGACGGCTGGGGGGAGGGAGCAGTACTTC
TRBJ1-1 TRBD1 . TRBV29-1 CSPTGVTEAFF TGCAGTCCTACAGGGGTGACTGAAGCTTTCTTT
TRBJ2-3 . . TRBV2 CASTKLGGGTDTQYF TGTGCCAGCACCAAGTTAGGTGGCGGCACAGATACGCAGTATTTT
TRBJ2-3 . . TRBV18 CATTPSSQQPDTQYF TGTGCCACCACTCCTTCCTCACAGCAACCAGATACGCAGTATTTT
TRBJ1-5 . . TRBV5-5 CASSFGLQAEQPQHF TGTGCCAGCAGCTTTGGCTTACAGGCTGAACAGCCCCAGCATTTT
TRBJ2-7 TRBD2 . TRBV19 CASSIIAGAYEQYF TGTGCCAGTAGTATAATAGCGGGGGCCTACGAGCAGTACTTC
TRBJ1-2 . . TRBV28 CASSLAVTGGTYGYTF TGTGCCAGCAGTTTGGCGGTGACTGGGGGGACTTATGGCTACACCTTC
TRBJ2-1 TRBD2 . TRBV29-1 CSGSGLDYNEQFF TGCAGCGGTTCTGGACTAGACTACAATGAGCAGTTCTTC
TRBJ1-1 TRBD1 . TRBV18 CASSPDRAAAFF TGTGCCAGCTCACCGGACAGGGCTGCAGCTTTCTTT
TRBJ2-5 TRBD2 . TRBV4-2 CASSQGGAGGRIKETQYF TGTGCCAGCAGCCAAGGAGGAGCGGGGGGACGGATAAAAGAGACCCAGTACTTC
TRBJ2-1 . . TRBV19 CASSIGGTLFNEQFF TGTGCCAGTAGTATAGGGGGGACGCTCTTTAATGAGCAGTTCTTC
TRBJ1-3 TRBD1 . TRBV18 CASSTDRTGNTIYF TGTGCCAGCTCAACGGACAGGACTGGAAACACCATATATTTT
TRBJ2-2 TRBD2 few TRBV9 CASSVGTNPGELFF TGTGCCAGCAGCGTTGGGACTAACCCCGGGGAGCTGTTTTTT
TRBJ2-5 . . TRBV5-1 CASSSRGGYERETQYF TGCGCCAGCAGCTCTAGGGGGGGTTACGAGCGGGAGACCCAGTACTTC
TRBJ1-1 . . TRBV4-2 CASSQVRNAEAFF TGTGCCAGCAGCCAAGTAAGGAACGCTGAAGCTTTCTTT
TRBJ2-1 . . TRBV30 CAWSGGLSHEQFF TGTGCCTGGAGTGGGGGACTCAGTCATGAGCAGTTCTTC
TRBJ2-7 TRBD2 once TRBV7-9 CASSPKTSGAYEQYF TGTGCCAGCAGCCCAAAGACTAGCGGGGCCTACGAGCAGTACTTC
TRBJ1-5 . . TRBV18 CASSPGSWQPQHF TGTGCCAGCTCACCGGGCAGTTGGCAGCCCCAGCATTTT
TRBJ1-3 TRBD1 few TRBV4-1 CASSGTGAGNTIYF TGCGCCAGCAGTGGGACAGGGGCAGGAAACACCATATATTTT
TRBJ2-7 . . TRBV5-1 CASSPGPSSYEQYF TGCGCCAGCAGCCCGGGTCCTAGCTCCTACGAGCAGTACTTC
TRBJ2-1 TRBD2 . TRBV5-1 CASSLKAGGGNEQFF TGCGCCAGCAGCTTGAAGGCGGGAGGGGGGAATGAGCAGTTCTTC
TRBJ1-5 TRBD1 once TRBV30 CAWRQGATPSQPQHF TGTGCCTGGAGACAGGGGGCGACGCCAAGCCAGCCCCAGCATTTT
TRBJ1-4 . . TRBV7-6 CASSFVQGFDEKLFF TGTGCCAGCAGCTTCGTTCAGGGGTTTGACGAAAAACTGTTTTTT
TRBJ2-7 . once TRBV30 CAWGREENEQYF TGTGCCTGGGGCAGGGAGGAGAACGAGCAGTACTTC
TRBJ1-2 TRBD1 . TRBV7-2 CASSPPGRGYGYTF TGTGCCAGCAGCCCCCCCGGCAGGGGGTATGGCTACACCTTC
TRBJ2-7 . few TRBV4-1 CASSQVRGSSYEQYF TGCGCCAGCAGCCAAGTGAGGGGGAGCTCCTACGAGCAGTACTTC
TRBJ1-2 TRBD1 . TRBV29-1 CSVGDRVDGYTF TGCAGCGTTGGGGACAGGGTAGATGGCTACACCTTC
TRBJ2-1 TRBD1 . TRBV7-9 CASSSWTGREQFF TGTGCCAGCAGCTCATGGACAGGGCGAGAGCAGTTCTTC
TRBJ1-2 . . TRBV11-2 CASSPTSGYGYTF TGTGCCAGCAGCCCCACCAGCGGGTATGGCTACACCTTC
TRBJ2-5 TRBD2 . TRBV7-7 CAVGQRGNQETQYF TGTGCCGTGGGGCAGCGGGGGAACCAAGAGACCCAGTACTTC
TRBJ1-2 . . TRBV25-1 CASSEGSWRGYTF TGTGCCAGCAGTGAAGGATCGTGGCGTGGCTACACCTTC
TRBJ1-5 . . TRBV29-1 CSVAGAWGPQHF TGCAGCGTTGCGGGGGCTTGGGGGCCCCAGCATTTT
TRBJ2-1 . . TRBV24-1 CATSPTGPPGEQFF TGTGCCACCAGTCCCACAGGGCCGCCGGGTGAGCAGTTCTTC
TRBJ2-2 TRBD1 . TRBV5-6 CASSFGTANTGELFF TGTGCCAGCAGCTTTGGGACAGCGAACACCGGGGAGCTGTTTTTT